The rows below give T cell receptor beta chains drawn from one sample of a study of T cells after yellow fever vaccination. TCRdb re-derived calls from the 5' RACE reads in MiXCR, one entry per CDR3 protein. The repertoire includes 200,000 to 250,000 distinct CDR3 sequences, 6.9% of them detected once, and 0.65% to 0.9% sits in the top ten. This sample comprised CD4+ T cells sorted from PBMCs, obtained 15 days after the yellow fever booster vaccination. These receptors were collected from a man under 40 who received the YFV17D yellow fever vaccine. CDR3s include the opening cysteine and the closing phenylalanine or tryptophan. A D gene is named only where the DNA matches it firmly. Rows give clone size only sometimes, using once, few, many, or a class for an expanded clone.

cdr3_aa cdr3_nt d_call clone_size j_call v_call
CASSFGGQGSWNGYTF TGTGCCAGCAGCTTTGGGGGGCAGGGTTCGTGGAATGGCTACACCTTC - many TRBJ1-2 TRBV7-2
CASSLYSGPSYEQYF TGTGCCAGCAGCCTGTATAGCGGGCCTTCCTACGAGCAGTACTTC TRBD2 - TRBJ2-7 TRBV6-5
CASQTSGDYNEQFF TGTGCCAGCCAGACTAGCGGGGACTACAATGAGCAGTTCTTC TRBD2 few TRBJ2-1 TRBV12-3/TRBV12-4
CASRRGTGSGNEQFF TGTGCCAGCAGACGCGGGACAGGGTCAGGAAATGAGCAGTTCTTC TRBD1 many TRBJ2-1 TRBV2
CAISESGTNQPQHF TGTGCCATCAGTGAGTCGGGAACCAATCAGCCCCAGCATTTT - many TRBJ1-5 TRBV10-3
CSAPSAGRGYEQYF TGCAGTGCCCCCTCAGCCGGGAGGGGGTACGAGCAGTACTTC TRBD2 few TRBJ2-7 TRBV20-1
CASSQVRRAGVGDTQYF TGCGCCAGCAGCCAAGTGCGAAGGGCAGGGGTGGGAGATACGCAGTATTTT - - TRBJ2-3 TRBV4-1
CASSRTPGGDSYNEQFF TGTGCCAGCTCACGAACCCCGGGGGGGGACTCCTACAATGAGCAGTTCTTC TRBD2 - TRBJ2-1 TRBV18
CASPDVSGRDEQFF TGCGCCAGCCCAGACGTAAGTGGTCGCGATGAGCAGTTCTTC - - TRBJ2-1 TRBV4-1
CASSPPSTGTGHDEQFF TGTGCCAGCTCACCTCCGAGTACCGGGACAGGGCACGATGAGCAGTTCTTC TRBD1 - TRBJ2-1 TRBV18
CATSDSGRTAFF TGTGCCACCAGTGATTCAGGGCGGACGGCTTTCTTT - few TRBJ1-1 TRBV24-1
CSARDQGGRAPQHF TGCAGTGCTAGAGATCAAGGCGGGAGGGCGCCCCAGCATTTT - few TRBJ1-5 TRBV20-1
CASSLLTNQPQHF TGTGCCAGCAGCTTACTCACCAATCAGCCCCAGCATTTT - - TRBJ1-5 TRBV7-2
CASKLRGTRPPYGYTF TGTGCCAGCAAGTTGCGAGGGACCAGACCCCCATATGGCTACACCTTC - few TRBJ1-2 TRBV27
CASTRSWQGAYEQYF TGTGCCAGCACTCGAAGTTGGCAGGGGGCCTACGAGCAGTACTTC TRBD1 few TRBJ2-7 TRBV6-1
CSARQGLHEQYF TGCAGTGCTAGACAGGGTTTACACGAGCAGTACTTC - many TRBJ2-7 TRBV20-1
CASSPQTSYEQYF TGTGCCAGCAGCCCACAGACCTCCTACGAGCAGTACTTC - few TRBJ2-7 TRBV7-2
CASSFRQGSNQPQHF TGTGCCAGCAGTTTCCGACAGGGTAGCAATCAGCCCCAGCATTTT TRBD1 many TRBJ1-5 TRBV27
CATSRDIYEQYF TGTGCCACCAGCAGGGATATCTACGAGCAGTACTTC - - TRBJ2-7 TRBV15
CSVEGINEKLFF TGCAGCGTTGAAGGGATAAATGAAAAACTGTTTTTT - few TRBJ1-4 TRBV29-1
CASSVGQGATGELFF TGTGCCAGCAGCGTAGGACAGGGGGCCACCGGGGAGCTGTTTTTT TRBD1 - TRBJ2-2 TRBV9
CSVKGQLQETQYF TGCAGCGTCAAGGGACAACTCCAAGAGACCCAGTACTTC - many TRBJ2-5 TRBV29-1
CASSSGQGNYEQYF TGTGCCAGCAGCTCGGGACAGGGAAACTACGAGCAGTACTTC TRBD1 - TRBJ2-7 TRBV5-5
CASSELRGLNQPQHF TGTGCCAGCAGTGAACTGCGGGGGCTAAATCAGCCCCAGCATTTT - few TRBJ1-5 TRBV2
CASRAPGGVVNEQFF TGTGCCAGCAGAGCCCCTGGGGGGGTAGTTAATGAGCAGTTCTTC TRBD2 few TRBJ2-1 TRBV7-2
CASSPGGLGLNEQYF TGTGCCAGCAGCCCCGGGGGCCTTGGGTTGAACGAGCAGTACTTC - - TRBJ2-7 TRBV5-5
CASSQERVYTRSYNEQFF TGCGCCAGCAGCCAAGAAAGGGTGTATACACGCTCCTACAATGAGCAGTTCTTC - few TRBJ2-1 TRBV4-1
CASSLERTGPSRGEQFF TGTGCCAGCAGCTTAGAACGCACGGGACCCTCTAGGGGTGAGCAGTTCTTC - many TRBJ2-1 TRBV11-2
CASRPSINEKLFF TGTGCCAGCAGACCTTCGATCAATGAAAAACTGTTTTTT - many TRBJ1-4 TRBV12-3/TRBV12-4
CASSGTPRVAKNIQYF TGTGCCAGCAGCGGAACCCCAAGGGTAGCCAAAAACATTCAGTACTTC - - TRBJ2-4 TRBV5-4
CASSQHGPNSPLHF TGTGCCAGCAGCCAACATGGACCAAATTCACCCCTCCACTTT - many TRBJ1-6 TRBV4-2
CASSSYGTSGNGEQFF TGTGCCAGCAGTTCCTACGGGACTAGCGGGAATGGTGAGCAGTTCTTC TRBD2 few TRBJ2-1 TRBV27
CASSIGATTDTQYF TGTGCCAGTAGTATCGGAGCAACCACAGATACGCAGTATTTT - many TRBJ2-3 TRBV19
CASRTIGEAFF TGTGCCAGTAGAACTATCGGTGAAGCTTTCTTT - few TRBJ1-1 TRBV19
CASSPGFLRNTGELFF TGTGCCAGCTCACCAGGGTTCCTACGTAACACCGGGGAGCTGTTTTTT - few TRBJ2-2 TRBV18
CASSKSRDYGYTF TGTGCCAGCAGTAAAAGTCGGGACTATGGCTACACCTTC - - TRBJ1-2 TRBV6-1
CSARAGTDVYEQYF TGCAGTGCTAGAGCCGGGACGGATGTCTACGAGCAGTACTTC - many TRBJ2-7 TRBV20-1
CASSFGRASSYEQYF TGTGCCAGCAGTTTTGGCCGGGCTAGCTCCTACGAGCAGTACTTC - many TRBJ2-7 TRBV27
CASSSGTGSREQYF TGCGCCAGCAGCTCCGGGACAGGGTCTCGTGAGCAGTACTTC TRBD1 many TRBJ2-7 TRBV5-1
CSAGPSLNYEQYF TGCAGTGCCGGCCCGTCTTTAAACTACGAGCAGTACTTC - many TRBJ2-7 TRBV20-1
CSAGASVVGTQYF TGCAGTGCAGGGGCCTCGGTTGTGGGGACCCAGTACTTC - few TRBJ2-5 TRBV20-1
CASSLAAATSPGTQYF TGTGCCAGCAGCTTAGCTGCGGCTACGTCGCCAGGGACCCAGTACTTC - many TRBJ2-5 TRBV7-9
CSATAGGPADTQYF TGCAGTGCTACCGCGGGAGGACCCGCAGATACGCAGTATTTT TRBD2 - TRBJ2-3 TRBV20-1
CASREAGADTQYF TGCGCCAGCCGAGAGGCGGGAGCGGATACGCAGTATTTT TRBD2 few TRBJ2-3 TRBV5-1
CASSLAAIYGYTF TGTGCCAGCAGCTTAGCAGCGATATATGGCTACACCTTC - few TRBJ1-2 TRBV7-2
CASTAPENIQYF TGTGCCAGCACCGCTCCTGAAAACATTCAGTACTTC - - TRBJ2-4 TRBV6-5
CASSRRTGSSYNEQFF TGTGCCAGCAGTAGACGGACAGGGAGCTCCTACAATGAGCAGTTCTTC TRBD1 few TRBJ2-1 TRBV27
CASSQDTEGTGGRSDGYTF TGCGCCAGCAGCCAAGATACGGAGGGGACAGGGGGCAGGTCAGATGGCTACACCTTC TRBD1 few TRBJ1-2 TRBV4-1
CASSQDKATYDEQFF TGTGCCAGCAGCCAAGATAAGGCTACCTACGATGAGCAGTTCTTC - few TRBJ2-1 TRBV4-2
CASSYGVGTEAFF TGTGCCAGTAGTTACGGGGTAGGGACTGAAGCTTTCTTT - few TRBJ1-1 TRBV19